The clone carrying this TCR beta chain came up many times. These data belong to a study of T cells in Graves' hyperthyroidism and ophthalmopathy. Amplification of TCR beta CDR3 regions was performed using RNA transcripts as template. An initial round of RT-PCR targeting the TCR CDR3 relied on the HTBI primer set. One entry per CDR3 protein results from TCRdb running MiXCR on the multiplex PCR reads. The sample records approximately 400,000 distinct CDR3 sequences, about 14% being singletons. CDR1 is SGHKS and CDR2 is YYEKEE in the germline V gene (reference sequence). This CDR3 is 14 amino acids long. V shed 4 bases and J 5 bases; nucleotides not matched to a gene: 6.

V is TRBV5-5 and J is TRBJ2-5, with 9 bases that match TRBD1. The sequence was collected from a woman aged 60-75 years with Graves' hyperthyroidism. Material: blood. CDR3 sequence (DNA): TGTGCCAGCAGCCAACAGGGGGCGCGGGAGACCCAGTACTTC. Its translation is CASSQQGARETQYF.